This section outlines one TCR beta chain sequence together with its context. As yet, its antigen is unknown. This table comes from immunoSEQ multiplex PCR, and its TCRdb copy is limited to in-frame clones, with some not included. The profile shows approximately 650,000 clones, about 95% of them singletons. The germline gives CDR1 KGHSH, CDR2 LQKENI. The CDR3 extends over 16 amino acids. V was clipped by 2 bases and J by 0 bases, with 12 bases between them. This specimen comes from a study of shared clonotypes between healthy human individuals. Study-wide findings and caveats: Clonotypes which were not shared had lower generation probabilities than clonotypes that all four donors shared. Only blood underwent sampling, and tissue repertoires likely differ.

As defined, naive CD8 cells were CD45RO-negative and positively selected for CCR7, with terminally differentiated effector memory CD45RA+ cells excluded. Caucasian adults residing in Nashville, Tennessee made up all the donors. This chain connects TRBV18 to TRBJ2-3; D may be TRBD2 (5 bases). The sequenced sample was naive CD8+ T cells sorted from blood. This TCR was recovered from a woman in her twenties or thirties in good health. The CDR3 sequence: CASSPGIALSTDTQYF. DNA for the CDR3: TGTGCCAGCTCACCAGGTATAGCGCTGAGCACAGATACGCAGTATTTT.